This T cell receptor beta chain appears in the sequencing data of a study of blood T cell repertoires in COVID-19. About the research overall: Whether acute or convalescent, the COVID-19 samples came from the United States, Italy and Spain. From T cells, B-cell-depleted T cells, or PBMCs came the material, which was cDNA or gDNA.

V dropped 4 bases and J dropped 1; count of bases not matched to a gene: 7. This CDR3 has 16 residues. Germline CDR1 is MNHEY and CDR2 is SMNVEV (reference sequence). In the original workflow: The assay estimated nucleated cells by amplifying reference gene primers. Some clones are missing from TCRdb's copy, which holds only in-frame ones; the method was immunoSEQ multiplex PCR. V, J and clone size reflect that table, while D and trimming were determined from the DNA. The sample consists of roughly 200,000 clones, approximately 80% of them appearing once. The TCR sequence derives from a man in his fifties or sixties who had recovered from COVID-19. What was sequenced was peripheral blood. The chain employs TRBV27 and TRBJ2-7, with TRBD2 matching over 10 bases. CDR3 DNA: TGTGCCAGCAGTTCGAAAGCTAGCGGGGGTTCCTACGAGCAGTACTTC. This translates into CASSSKASGGSYEQYF.